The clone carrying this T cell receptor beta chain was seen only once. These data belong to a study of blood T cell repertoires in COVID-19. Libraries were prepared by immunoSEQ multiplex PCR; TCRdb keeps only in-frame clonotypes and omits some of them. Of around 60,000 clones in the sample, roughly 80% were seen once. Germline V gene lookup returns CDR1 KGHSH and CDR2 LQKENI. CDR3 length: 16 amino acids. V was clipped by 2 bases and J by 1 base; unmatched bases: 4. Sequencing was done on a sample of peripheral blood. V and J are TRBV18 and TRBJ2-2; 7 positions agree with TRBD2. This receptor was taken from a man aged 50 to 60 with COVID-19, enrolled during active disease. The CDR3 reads CASSPKAGLNTGELFF. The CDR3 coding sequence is TGTGCCAGCTCACCAAAAGCGGGACTGAACACCGGGGAGCTGTTTTTT.